This passage covers 15 T cell receptor beta chains from one sample sequenced in a study of T cell responses to AZD1222 COVID-19 vaccine. Profiling relied on immunoSEQ multiplex PCR, and the TCRdb table lists in-frame clones only, not all of them. In the table there are approximately 130,000 clones, 88% of which are singletons. This material consisted of peripheral blood, taken 28 days after the second AZD1222 dose. These receptors were collected from an adult who received the AZD1222 COVID-19 vaccine.

This chain uses TRBV6-5 with TRBJ2-7; maybe TRBD1 (6 bases). The CDR3 extends over 14 amino acids. V was shortened by 0 bases and J by 3 bases, with 9 bases between the two germline ends. Germline V gives CDR1 MNHEY, CDR2 SVGAGI. The CDR3 DNA is TGTGCCAGCAGTTACTCGGGACAACTCTACGAGCAGTACTTC. This translates into CASSYSGQLYEQYF.

The CDR3 is CASSRSTNEKLFF. The CDR3, as DNA: TGTGCCAGCAGCCGTTCAACTAATGAAAAACTGTTTTTT. This chain uses TRBV3-1 (or the pseudogene TRBV3-2) with TRBJ1-4; D is unclear. Looked up from germline, CDR1 is LGHDT and CDR2 is YNNKEL (reference sequence). V gave up 4 bases and J gave up 0 bases, with 3 bases separating them. This CDR3 spans 13 amino acids.

This clone occurred once. The rearrangement uses TRBV5-5 and TRBJ2-3, with 8 bases identical to TRBD1. Germline loops: CDR1 SGHKS, CDR2 YYEKEE (reference sequence). The CDR3 is 15 amino acids. V lost 3 bases, J lost 1 base, and 4 bases stayed unmatched. CDR3: CASSSTGAGTDTQYF. CDR3 coding DNA: TGTGCCAGCAGCTCGACAGGGGCCGGCACAGATACGCAGTATTTT.

The V and J genes are TRBV30 and TRBJ1-2, with D tentatively TRBD1 (6 bases). The CDR3 covers 10 residues. CDR1 is GTSNPN and CDR2 is SVGIG in the germline V gene (reference sequence). Trimming removed 5 bases from V and 8 bases from J, with 9 bases in between. CDR3 region: CAWSGVGYTF. In DNA form, the CDR3 reads TGTGCCTGGTCAGGGGTAGGCTACACCTTC.

CDR3 sequence (DNA): TGCGCCAGCAGCTCCGGGACAGGGATTACAGATACGCAGTATTTT. Residues: CASSSGTGITDTQYF. This sequence joins TRBV5-1 and TRBJ2-3, with 9 bases aligning to TRBD1. This CDR3 has 15 amino acids. CDR1 SGHRS and CDR2 YFSETQ come from the germline V gene. With 3 bases clipped from V and 3 bases from J, the junction kept 5 bases outside the gene matches.

The chain joins TRBV6-4 to TRBJ1-2; D not certain. Germline values: CDR1 MRHNA, CDR2 SNTAGT. Trimming pared 4 bases from V and 4 bases from J, leaving 13 bases between. CDR3 length equals 14 residues. The CDR3 reads CASSVAPRSYGYTF. The CDR3, as DNA: TGTGCCAGCAGTGTGGCACCTCGAAGCTATGGCTACACCTTC.

The chain carries TRBV19 and TRBJ1-3, with D tentatively TRBD1 (5 bases). Germline V CDR1 and CDR2: LNHDA, SQIVND (reference sequence). The germline V and J ends were trimmed by 5 bases and 0 bases, with 14 bases remaining between them. This CDR3 is 16 amino acids long. DNA for the CDR3: TGTGCCAGTAGTTGGGGACCGCAGAGCTCTGGAAACACCATATATTTT. Protein sequence: CASSWGPQSSGNTIYF.

This chain uses TRBV4-3 with TRBJ2-4; 7 positions match TRBD2. From germline, CDR1 is LGHNA and CDR2 YSLEER. The CDR3 covers 18 residues. V lost 0 bases to trimming and J lost 1 base; unmatched junction nucleotides: 9. The DNA for the CDR3 is TGCGCCAGCAGCCAAGAGTTGGGAGGGAAGGACGCCAAAAACATTCAGTACTTC. Translating it yields CASSQELGGKDAKNIQYF.

The rearrangement uses TRBV7-2 and TRBJ2-3, with a possible D match to TRBD1 (5 bases). Looked up from germline, CDR1 is SGHTA and CDR2 is FQGNSA. This CDR3 has 15 residues. The V end lost 5 bases, the J end lost 2 bases, and 14 bases lay between the germline ends. Here the CDR3 reads CASSHETDSTDTQYF. CDR3 nucleotides: TGTGCCAGCAGCCACGAGACAGACTCCACAGATACGCAGTATTTT.

The rearrangement links TRBV6-5 to TRBJ1-1; D not certain. CDR3 length: 12 amino acids. Between the trimmed V and J ends, which lost 0 bases and 7 bases, there was a span of 6 bases. Looked up from germline, CDR1 is MNHEY and CDR2 is SVGAGI. The CDR3 DNA follows: TGTGCCAGCAGTTACTCGTTCGGTGAAGCTTTCTTT. As protein: CASSYSFGEAFF.

The J gene is TRBJ1-5, the V gene TRBV27; perhaps TRBD1 as D (5 bases). V lost 4 bases to trimming and J lost 3 bases, with 7 bases between them. The CDR3 contains 13 residues. CDR1 is MNHEY and CDR2 is SMNVEV in the germline V gene (reference sequence). For the CDR3, the DNA is TGTGCCAGCAGTTCTGGGACCAATCAGCCCCAGCATTTT. It is translated as CASSSGTNQPQHF.

This clone has only one observation. This chain uses TRBV6-5 with TRBJ1-2, with D uncertain. This CDR3 region has 12 residues. The V gene's germline CDR1 is MNHEY and CDR2 SVGAGI. The V end was cut by 8 bases, the J end by 7 bases, with 14 bases between. The CDR3 loop reads CASRSVTGGYTF. DNA of the CDR3: TGTGCCAGCCGTTCGGTCACGGGTGGCTACACCTTC.

The chain combines TRBV6-5 with TRBJ1-6; D might be TRBD1 (5 bases). From germline, CDR1 is MNHEY and CDR2 SVGAGI. Trimming shortened V by 11 bases and J by 6 bases, and 14 bases separated the two germline ends. The CDR3 spans 13 residues. CDR3 sequence (DNA): TGTGCCGCAAAGGGGCGGACTAATTCACCCCTCCACTTT. It yields the protein CAAKGRTNSPLHF.

The rearrangement uses TRBV7-2 and TRBJ2-5, with 8 nucleotides matching TRBD2. V was clipped by 1 base and J by 5 bases; unmatched bases: 9. The V gene's germline CDR1 is SGHTA and CDR2 FQGNSA. The CDR3 is made up of 16 amino acids. The CDR3, as DNA: TGTGCCAGCAGCTTAGACGGCAGCGGGAGTGGCGAGACCCAGTACTTC. Protein: CASSLDGSGSGETQYF.

The chain has TRBV6-4 and TRBJ1-1; D call uncertain. The ends were cut back, 4 bases at V and 2 bases at J, with 8 bases in the middle. The CDR3 has 13 amino acids. In germline, CDR1 is MRHNA, CDR2 SNTAGT. Written as DNA, the CDR3 is TGTGCCAGCAGTGCGGGAGCCAACACTGAAGCTTTCTTT. It yields the protein CASSAGANTEAFF.